One sample yielded the 10 T cell receptor beta chains listed below, sequenced in a study of shared clonotypes between healthy human individuals. Profiling relied on immunoSEQ multiplex PCR, and the TCRdb table lists in-frame clones only, not all of them. The sample has approximately 2.5 million clones; around nine tenths are singletons. Source material: naive CD4+ T cells sorted from blood. Subset here: CD45RA+ positively selected. All receptors come from a young man in good health.

The V and J genes are TRBV5-6 and TRBJ1-2, with a possible D match to TRBD1 (5 bases). V dropped 5 bases and J dropped 8 bases, with 16 bases sitting between them. The CDR3 covers 13 residues. The V gene's germline CDR1 is SGHDT and CDR2 YYEEEE. In DNA form, the CDR3 reads TGTGCCAGCAGTTCCGGGGCCGGTTTAGGCTACACCTTC. It is translated as CASSSGAGLGYTF.

The chain uses TRBV7-8 and TRBJ1-4, with a possible D match to TRBD1 (6 bases). The ends were cut back, 1 base at V and 8 bases at J, with 20 bases in the middle. This CDR3 contains 17 residues. Germline assignment: CDR1 SGHVS and CDR2 FQNEAQ. CDR3 coding DNA: TGTGCCAGCAGCTTAGACTATATTGTTCAGGGGAGGGAAAAACTGTTTTTT. Amino acids: CASSLDYIVQGREKLFF.

In regard to this clone: Other DNA sequences in the sample encode the same CDR3. The chain joins TRBV18 to TRBJ1-5; D is undetermined. Trimming left V 1 base short and J 1 base short, with 5 bases between. The CDR3 extends over 14 amino acids. Germline V gene sequence: CDR1 KGHSH, CDR2 LQKENI. This CDR3 is CASSPQGSNQPQHF. The CDR3 DNA reads as TGTGCCAGCTCACCACAAGGGAGCAATCAGCCCCAGCATTTT.

Written as DNA, the CDR3 is TGTGCCAGCAGCCCAGGACTCACAGATACGCAGTATTTT. Its protein is CASSPGLTDTQYF. The chain combines TRBV7-2 with TRBJ2-3, with D possibly matching TRBD2 (5 bases). The germline gives CDR1 SGHTA, CDR2 FQGNSA. V was pared by 5 bases and J by 2 bases, with 8 bases between. This CDR3 comprises 13 residues.

This clone was found once. The chain recombines TRBV15 with TRBJ1-2; D is undetermined. The CDR3 has 14 residues. Deletions cut 3 bases from V and 3 bases from J, with 11 bases between. Germline V lookup: CDR1 LNHNV, CDR2 YYDKDF (reference sequence). The CDR3 DNA reads TGTGCCACCAGCAGGGACGGGTCTCACTATGGCTACACCTTC. Its translation: CATSRDGSHYGYTF.

Concerning this clone itself: Other DNA variants within this sample encode the same CDR3. The chain is built from TRBV5-1 and TRBJ2-2; D may be TRBD1 or TRBD2 (5 bases each). The CDR3 runs 15 residues. The germline V gene encodes CDR1 SGHRS and CDR2 YFSETQ. Trimming left V 0 bases short and J 3 bases short, with 9 bases between. The CDR3 here is CASSLGQGDTGELFF. CDR3 in DNA: TGCGCCAGCAGCTTGGGGCAGGGAGACACCGGGGAGCTGTTTTTT. Full variable domain (remainder filled in from reference TRBV5-1 and TRBJ2-2): KAGVTQTPRYLIKTRGQQVTLSCSPISGHRSVSWYQQTPGQGLQFLFEYFSETQRNKGNFPGRFSGRQFSNSRSEMNVSTLELGDSALYLCASSLGQGDTGELFFGEGSRLTVL.

This chain connects TRBV2 to TRBJ2-5; the match to TRBD1 covers 8 bases. The length of the CDR3 is 14 residues. The trim removed 6 bases at V and 4 bases at J, leaving 7 bases unmatched. Germline CDR1 reads SNHLY; CDR2 reads FYNNEI. The CDR3 region has the DNA TGTGCCAGCAGGGACAGGGTCATCGGAGAGACCCAGTACTTC. This sequence encodes CASRDRVIGETQYF.

A single count supports this clone. V gene TRBV5-1 combines with J gene TRBJ2-3; 7 positions match TRBD2. CDR1 and CDR2 (germline): SGHRS, YFSETQ. The CDR3 has 14 amino acids. V lost 4 bases, J lost 6 bases, and 8 bases stayed unmatched. The chain's CDR3 is CASSVLAGDDTQYF. In DNA, the CDR3 is TGCGCCAGCAGCGTGCTCGCGGGAGATGATACGCAGTATTTT.

The chain carries TRBV4-1 and TRBJ2-7, with TRBD2 matching over 9 bases. Germline V gene sequence: CDR1 MGHRA, CDR2 YSYEKL. The ends lost 8 bases at V and 2 bases at J; junction bases unmatched: 7. The CDR3 covers 14 residues. The CDR3 coding sequence is TGCGCCAGCGGCACGGGCGGGGGGGCCTACGAGCAGTACTTC. It translates to CASGTGGGAYEQYF.

As regards this clone: The sample has other DNA sequences that encode this CDR3 too. The genes are TRBV7-8 and TRBJ2-7; D perhaps matches TRBD2 (6 bases). V was cut by 1 base and J by 1 base, with 8 bases left in between. CDR1 is SGHVS, CDR2 FQNEAQ, per germline. The CDR3 loop spans 14 amino acids. CDR3 bases: TGTGCCAGCAGCTTAGGAGGGACTTCCTACGAGCAGTACTTC. Translation gives CASSLGGTSYEQYF.